One and the same sample provided the 25 T cell receptor beta chains below, sequenced in a study of OX40 agonist ivuxolimab in advanced cancers. Assay: immunoSEQ multiplex PCR; the TCRdb copy retains only in-frame clones and omits some. Of roughly 50,000 clones listed, approximately 80% are singletons. The sample here was CD4+ or CD8+ T cells sorted from blood, taken in a trial of the OX40 agonist ivuxolimab. The receptors shown here come from an adult with an advanced solid tumor such as melanoma, head and neck, liver or kidney cancer.

The CDR3 sequence is CASSLGGTASSGANVLTF. The CDR3 DNA is TGCGCCAGCAGCTTGGGTGGGACAGCCAGCTCTGGGGCCAACGTCCTGACTTTC. The rearrangement joins TRBV5-1 to TRBJ2-6, with 7 positions matching TRBD1. The trim removed 0 bases at V and 0 bases at J, leaving 6 bases unmatched. Germline V gives CDR1 SGHRS, CDR2 YFSETQ. This CDR3 is 18 amino acids long.

The V call is TRBV21-1, the J call TRBJ2-7; the D segment call TRBD2 is taken from the table without a DNA check. TRBV21-1 is a listed pseudogene. This CDR3 comprises 15 residues. For the CDR3, the DNA is TGTGCCAGCCCGGGACTAGCGGGTACAACCTACGAGCAGTACTTC. It yields the protein CASPGLAGTTYEQYF.

The rearrangement joins TRBV6-5 to TRBJ1-2; TRBD1 matches at 11 bases. Germline CDR1 MNHEY, CDR2 SVGAGI. Trimming cost V 4 bases and J 2 bases; bases outside gene matches: 6. This CDR3 comprises 16 residues. CDR3: CASSSPGQGGNYGYTF. CDR3 nucleotides: TGTGCCAGCAGTTCCCCGGGACAGGGGGGGAACTATGGCTACACCTTC.

This sequence joins TRBV7-2 and TRBJ1-6; TRBD1 is a possible D gene (6 bases). Germline V CDR1 and CDR2: SGHTA, FQGNSA. This CDR3 contains 16 residues. V shed 5 bases and J shed 7 bases, with 18 bases lying between them. The CDR3 DNA is TGTGCCAGCAGCCCAAGGACAGTAAATCACAATTCACCCCTCCACTTT. Residues: CASSPRTVNHNSPLHF.

J is TRBJ1-5 and V is TRBV28, with D possibly TRBD1 on 6 matching bases. V was shortened by 11 bases and J by 6 bases, with 14 bases between the two germline ends. Per germline, CDR1 MDHEN and CDR2 SYDVKM. The CDR3 has 12 amino acids. Here the CDR3 reads CAGQGKFQPQHF. DNA for the CDR3: TGTGCCGGGCAGGGGAAATTTCAGCCCCAGCATTTT.

The chain uses TRBV5-4 and TRBJ2-3; no clear D gene. V was cut by 2 bases and J by 6 bases, with 10 bases left in between. CDR1 is SGHNT, CDR2 YYREEE, per germline (reference sequence). The CDR3 is 13 residues long. The CDR3 loop reads CASSFPRSDTQYF. CDR3 sequence (DNA): TGTGCCAGCAGCTTCCCCCGGAGCGATACGCAGTATTTT.

The genes are TRBV27 and TRBJ1-3, with D tentatively TRBD1 (6 bases). Germline loops: CDR1 MNHEY, CDR2 SMNVEV (reference sequence). This CDR3 comprises 14 residues. Deletions cut 4 bases from V and 0 bases from J, with 7 bases between. CDR3 sequence: CASSYRASGNTIYF. In nucleotides, the CDR3 is TGTGCCAGCAGTTACAGGGCCTCTGGAAACACCATATATTTT.

The chain links TRBV18 to TRBJ2-7; perhaps TRBD1 as D (8 bases). CDR1 and CDR2 from the germline V gene are KGHSH and LQKENI. V shed 5 bases and J shed 6 bases, with 17 bases lying between them. This CDR3 comprises 14 residues. The CDR3 loop reads CASSSGGQETEQYF. The DNA for the CDR3 is TGTGCCAGCTCATCGGGGGGACAGGAAACCGAGCAGTACTTC.

This chain links TRBV10-2 with TRBJ2-2; possible D gene TRBD1, 5 bases. The germline gives CDR1 WSHSY, CDR2 SAAADI. Trimming removed 0 bases from V and 3 bases from J, with 11 bases in between. This CDR3 region has 16 residues. CDR3: CASSESWGADTGELFF. The DNA for the CDR3 is TGCGCCAGCAGTGAGTCTTGGGGCGCGGACACCGGGGAGCTGTTTTTT.

The rearrangement links TRBV4-1 to TRBJ1-1; no definite D call. The CDR3 has 14 amino acids. Deletions cut 8 bases from V and 1 base from J, with 14 bases between. Germline CDR1 MGHRA, CDR2 YSYEKL. CDR3 sequence (DNA): TGCGCCAGCTCATACCCGGGTCGGAACACTGAAGCTTTCTTT. Translated: CASSYPGRNTEAFF.

This clone has just a few counts. The chain recombines TRBV5-8 with TRBJ1-2, with D possibly TRBD1 on 6 matching bases. The CDR3 totals 14 residues. The V end lost 7 bases, the J end lost 4 bases, and 17 bases lay between the germline ends. Germline V gives CDR1 SGHTS, CDR2 YDEGEE. The CDR3 reads CASENWGGGYGYTF. The CDR3, as DNA: TGTGCCAGCGAGAACTGGGGGGGCGGCTATGGCTACACCTTC.

V is TRBV9 and J is TRBJ1-5; a weak D match, TRBD1 (6 bases). This CDR3 spans 15 amino acids. Germline V gene sequence: CDR1 SGDLS, CDR2 YYNGEE. Trimming left V 0 bases short and J 4 bases short, with 11 bases between. The CDR3 sequence is CASSVGGGGNQPQHF. The CDR3 nucleotides read TGTGCCAGCAGCGTAGGAGGGGGTGGTAATCAGCCCCAGCATTTT.

CDR3 nucleotides: TGTGCCAGCAGTTTTTCATGGGCAGATAGCAATCAGCCCCAGCATTTT. Translation: CASSFSWADSNQPQHF. The chain carries TRBV27 and TRBJ1-5; D not resolved. Germline V lookup: CDR1 MNHEY, CDR2 SMNVEV (reference sequence). V lost 3 bases to trimming and J lost 0 bases, with 12 bases between them. The CDR3 runs 16 residues.

V and J are TRBV5-1 and TRBJ2-5; 11 nucleotides match TRBD2. This CDR3 contains 15 residues. V trimming: 4 bases; J trimming: 1 base; junction bases outside the gene matches: 3. Germline V gene sequence: CDR1 SGHRS, CDR2 YFSETQ. Written as DNA, the CDR3 is TGCGCCAGCAGCCAACTAGCGGGAGCCCAAGAGACCCAGTACTTC. Residues: CASSQLAGAQETQYF.

The chain employs TRBV18 and TRBJ2-1; 9 bases align to TRBD2. CDR1 is KGHSH and CDR2 is LQKENI in the germline V gene. The trim removed 6 bases at V and 8 bases at J, leaving 11 bases unmatched. The CDR3 is made up of 15 amino acids. The CDR3 region has the DNA TGTGCCAGCTCCAGGATAGCGGGGGTATCGGATGAGCAGTTCTTC. Amino acids: CASSRIAGVSDEQFF.

V gene TRBV10-2 combines with J gene TRBJ2-7; 7 bases map to TRBD1. J was trimmed by 3 bases and V by 8 bases; bases with no gene match: 10. Germline values: CDR1 WSHSY, CDR2 SAAADI. The CDR3 consists of 14 residues. CDR3: CASSPTGRIYEQYF. The CDR3 region has the DNA TGCGCCAGCTCCCCGACAGGGAGAATCTACGAGCAGTACTTC.

The genes are TRBV15 and TRBJ2-1; a weak D match, TRBD2 (7 bases). The CDR3 is 18 amino acids. V was cut by 1 base and J by 8 bases, with 24 bases left in between. Germline lookup yields CDR1 LNHNV and CDR2 YYDKDF (reference sequence). Here the CDR3 reads CATSRVGLGGALLHEQFF. For the CDR3, the DNA is TGTGCCACCAGCAGAGTGGGCCTGGGGGGGGCGCTCCTCCATGAGCAGTTCTTC.

V is TRBV7-8 and J is TRBJ1-6; tentative D call: TRBD1 (6 bases). The CDR3 runs to 15 residues. Germline CDR1 SGHVS, CDR2 FQNEAQ. Trimming cost V 5 bases and J 2 bases, with 10 bases left between them. CDR3 coding DNA: TGTGCCAGCAGCCTCGGACAGACCTATAATTCACCCCTCCACTTT. Translating it yields CASSLGQTYNSPLHF.

The chain has TRBV6-1 and TRBJ1-5, with TRBD1 matching over 9 bases. V trimming: 11 bases; J trimming: 6 bases; junction bases outside the gene matches: 8. Germline V gene data show CDR1 as MNHNS and CDR2 as SASEGT. The CDR3 totals 13 residues. The CDR3 loop reads CAGTGGAGQPQHF. In DNA form, the CDR3 reads TGTGCCGGCACAGGGGGCGCGGGTCAGCCCCAGCATTTT.

V and J are TRBV7-2 and TRBJ1-2; D is ambiguous. Per germline, CDR1 SGHTA and CDR2 FQGNSA. The CDR3 runs 14 residues. V was cut by 3 bases and J by 0 bases, with 8 bases left in between. The CDR3 nucleotides read TGTGCCAGCAGCTTGGGTACAGCTAACTATGGCTACACCTTC. It translates to CASSLGTANYGYTF.

The rearrangement uses TRBV6-6 and TRBJ2-3; a weak D match, TRBD1 (6 bases). The CDR3 covers 15 residues. Germline values: CDR1 MNHNY, CDR2 SVGAGI (reference sequence). Trimming stripped 6 bases from V and 1 base from J, with 14 bases between. The CDR3 sequence is CASSSAGVGTDTQYF. The CDR3 region has the DNA TGTGCCAGCAGCTCTGCAGGGGTGGGCACAGATACGCAGTATTTT.

This clone was recorded once. The CDR3 loop is CASSPTGTGNTIYF. In DNA form, the CDR3 reads TGTGCCAGCAGTCCGACAGGGACTGGAAACACCATATATTTT. The V gene is TRBV6-5, the J gene TRBJ1-3, with TRBD1 matching 7 bases. With 5 bases clipped from V and 2 bases from J, the junction kept 3 bases outside the gene matches. This CDR3 has 14 residues. Germline lookup yields CDR1 MNHEY and CDR2 SVGAGI.

This clone has just a few counts. CDR3 coding DNA: TGTGCCAGCAGTGTGGGACAGGGGGGAGACACCATATATTTT. This encodes CASSVGQGGDTIYF. The chain carries TRBV2 and TRBJ1-3; TRBD1 aligns across 11 bases. Germline assignment: CDR1 SNHLY and CDR2 FYNNEI. The CDR3 is made up of 14 amino acids. V lost 4 bases to trimming and J lost 8 bases; unmatched junction nucleotides: 4. The whole variable domain, filled in from reference TRBV2 and TRBJ1-3, reads EPEVTQTPSHQVTQMGQEVILRCVPISNHLYFYWYRQILGQKVEFLVSFYNNEISEKSEIFDDQFSVERPDGSNFTLKIRSTKLEDSAMYFCASSVGQGGDTIYFGEGSWLTVV.

J is TRBJ1-1 and V is TRBV18; TRBD1 agrees at 8 bases. V gave up 1 base and J gave up 5 bases; unmatched junction bases: 9. CDR1 is KGHSH, CDR2 LQKENI, per germline. The length of the CDR3 is 16 residues. CDR3 DNA sequence: TGTGCCAGCTCACCACTAAATCAGGGGGCGGGAACTGAAGCTTTCTTT. It codes for CASSPLNQGAGTEAFF.

The chain's CDR3 is CASSGQGAMELFF. The CDR3 region has the DNA TGTGCCAGCAGTGGACAGGGGGCAATGGAGCTGTTTTTT. The genes are TRBV11-2 and TRBJ2-2; 11 bases match TRBD1. This CDR3 has 13 amino acids. The germline gives CDR1 SGHAT, CDR2 FQNNGV. V shed 6 bases, J shed 10 bases, and the junction held 4 bases outside the gene matches.